What follows are 12 T cell receptor beta chains derived from one specimen sequenced in a study of CD8 T cells in Susac syndrome. An amount of RNA that ranged from roughly 0.5 to 1 ug was reverse transcribed with random hexamers. TCRdb re-called the immunoSEQ multiplex PCR reads with MiXCR, one entry per CDR3 protein. Of roughly 140,000 distinct CDR3 sequences in the sample, less than 97% are singletons; the top ten hold about 0.15%. The specimen was CD8+ T cells from PBMCs. The source of these receptors is a human donor with multiple sclerosis.

The rearrangement uses TRBV19 and TRBJ1-6; tentatively, D is TRBD1 (5 bases). The CDR3 contains 14 residues. Looked up from germline, CDR1 is LNHDA and CDR2 is SQIVND (reference sequence). The V gene lost 5 bases and the J gene lost 10 bases, with 15 bases spanning the gap. CDR3 sequence: CASSVDWGNSPLHF. The CDR3 nucleotides are TGTGCCAGTAGTGTCGACTGGGGGAACTCACCCCTCCACTTT.

The chain combines TRBV12-3 or TRBV12-4 with TRBJ2-3; D unclear. The CDR3 has 13 residues. V was cut by 8 bases and J by 5 bases, with 14 bases left in between. The CDR3, as DNA: TGTGCCAGCTCGCTTGAGCGTCAAGATACGCAGTATTTT. Protein sequence: CASSLERQDTQYF.

The rearrangement links TRBV7-9 to TRBJ2-1; D might be TRBD1 (6 bases). Germline assignment: CDR1 SEHNR and CDR2 FQNEAQ (reference sequence). The V and J ends lost 3 bases and 12 bases respectively, with 15 bases between them. This CDR3 has 13 amino acids. For the CDR3, the DNA is TGTGCCAGCAGCTTTCAGGGGCAGTTGGGGCAGTTCTTC. This gives the protein CASSFQGQLGQFF.

The genes are TRBV29-1 and TRBJ2-1; 7 positions match TRBD1. The CDR3 extends over 12 amino acids. Germline assignment: CDR1 SQVTM and CDR2 ANQGSEA. Losses at the gene ends were 4 bases for V and 7 bases for J; bases not matched to a gene: 4. The CDR3: CSVATGANEQFF. For the CDR3, the DNA is TGCAGCGTTGCTACAGGGGCTAATGAGCAGTTCTTC.

This CDR3 is CAWSVGQGNQPQHF. For the CDR3, the DNA is TGTGCCTGGAGTGTGGGCCAGGGAAATCAGCCCCAGCATTTT. The V call is TRBV30, the J call TRBJ1-5; maybe TRBD1 (5 bases). Germline loops: CDR1 GTSNPN, CDR2 SVGIG (reference sequence). Trimming took off 0 bases at V and 4 bases at J, with 10 bases between the two ends. The CDR3 covers 14 residues.

This chain connects TRBV30 to TRBJ2-7, with a weak D call TRBD1 (6 bases). Trimming stripped 0 bases from V and 6 bases from J, with 18 bases between. This CDR3 is 15 amino acids long. Germline CDR1 reads GTSNPN; CDR2 reads SVGIG (reference sequence). Written as DNA, the CDR3 is TGTGCCTGGAGTGTATCTATCGGGGCACAGGGCGAGCAGTACTTC. It encodes CAWSVSIGAQGEQYF.

J is TRBJ2-7 and V is TRBV12-3 or TRBV12-4, with a tentative D call TRBD2 (6 bases). The length of the CDR3 is 14 residues. V was clipped by 1 base and J by 1 base, with 8 bases between them. This chain's CDR3 is CASSLGGESYEQYF. For the CDR3, the DNA is TGTGCCAGCAGTTTAGGGGGGGAGTCCTACGAGCAGTACTTC.

The chain employs TRBV6-5 and TRBJ2-7, with D tentatively TRBD1 (6 bases). The germline CDR1 and CDR2 sequences are MNHEY and SVGAGI. This CDR3 has 14 residues. Trimming took 5 bases from V and 2 from J, leaving 13 bases between them. The CDR3 spells CASSPTGLPYEQYV. Written as DNA, the CDR3 is TGTGCCAGCAGTCCGACAGGTTTACCCTACGAGCAGTACGTC.

The genes are TRBV1 and TRBJ1-2; the table gives TRBD1 as D, unverified against the DNA. TRBV1 is a pseudogene locus. The CDR3 contains 15 residues. The CDR3 here is CTSSQDRTGSYGYTF. The CDR3 region has the DNA TGCACCAGCAGCCAAGACCGGACAGGGTCTTATGGCTACACCTTC.

The genes are TRBV7-9 and TRBJ2-3; possible D gene TRBD1, 6 bases. V was pared by 6 bases and J by 2 bases, with 21 bases between. Germline CDR1 SEHNR, CDR2 FQNEAQ (reference sequence). CDR3 length: 17 amino acids. The chain's CDR3 is CASSIFSGEGDTDTQYF. DNA for the CDR3: TGTGCCAGCAGTATTTTTTCCGGTGAGGGGGACACAGATACGCAGTATTTT. Filled out from reference TRBV7-9 and TRBJ2-3, the complete variable domain reads DTGVSQNPRHKITKRGQNVTFRCDPISEHNRLYWYRQTLGQGPEFLTYFQNEAQLEKSRLLSDRFSAERPKGSFSTLEIQRTEQGDSAMYLCASSIFSGEGDTDTQYFGPGTRLTVL.

The chain employs TRBV12-3 or TRBV12-4 and TRBJ2-3; D may match TRBD1 or TRBD2 (6 bases each). This CDR3 region has 14 residues. Trimming left V 5 bases short and J 1 base short, with 10 bases between. The CDR3 loop reads CASSHGGRTDTQYF. DNA for the CDR3: TGTGCCAGCAGTCACGGGGGCCGCACAGATACGCAGTATTTT.

The chain combines TRBV13 with TRBJ2-5; the D gene is possibly TRBD2 (5 bases). This CDR3 is built from 14 residues. Trimming took 5 bases from V and 2 from J, leaving 12 bases between them. Germline V CDR1 and CDR2: PRHDT, FYEKMQ (reference sequence). The CDR3 region has the DNA TGTGCCAGCAGCCAGCCCGGGGATCAAGAGACCCAGTACTTC. Its protein product is CASSQPGDQETQYF.